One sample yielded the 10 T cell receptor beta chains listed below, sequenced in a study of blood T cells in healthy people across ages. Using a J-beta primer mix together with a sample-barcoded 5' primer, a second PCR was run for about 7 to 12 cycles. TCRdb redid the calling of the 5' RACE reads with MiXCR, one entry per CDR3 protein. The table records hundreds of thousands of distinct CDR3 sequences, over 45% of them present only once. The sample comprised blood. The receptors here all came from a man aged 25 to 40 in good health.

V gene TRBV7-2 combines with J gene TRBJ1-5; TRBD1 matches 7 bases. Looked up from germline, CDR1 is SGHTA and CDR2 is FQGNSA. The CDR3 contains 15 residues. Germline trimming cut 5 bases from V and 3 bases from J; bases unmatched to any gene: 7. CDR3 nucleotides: TGTGCCAGCAGCCCCCGGACAGGCGCCAATCAGCCCCAGCATTTT. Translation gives CASSPRTGANQPQHF. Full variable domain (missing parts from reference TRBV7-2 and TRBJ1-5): GAGVSQSPSNKVTEKGKDVELRCDPISGHTALYWYRQSLGQGLEFLIYFQGNSAPDKSGLPSDRFSAERTGGSVSTLTIQRTQQEDSAVYLCASSPRTGANQPQHFGDGTRLSIL.

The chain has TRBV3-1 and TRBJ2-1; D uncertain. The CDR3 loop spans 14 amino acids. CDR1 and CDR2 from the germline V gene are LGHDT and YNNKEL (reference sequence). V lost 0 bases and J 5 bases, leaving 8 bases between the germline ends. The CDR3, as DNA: TGTGCCAGCAGCCAAGATGTGGGTGACAATGAGCAGTTCTTC. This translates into CASSQDVGDNEQFF.

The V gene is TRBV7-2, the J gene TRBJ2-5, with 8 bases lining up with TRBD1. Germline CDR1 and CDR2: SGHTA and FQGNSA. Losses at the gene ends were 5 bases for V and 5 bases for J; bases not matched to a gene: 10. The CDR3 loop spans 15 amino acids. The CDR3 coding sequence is TGTGCCAGCAGCACTTGGGACAGGCGCTGGGAGACCCAGTACTTC. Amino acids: CASSTWDRRWETQYF.

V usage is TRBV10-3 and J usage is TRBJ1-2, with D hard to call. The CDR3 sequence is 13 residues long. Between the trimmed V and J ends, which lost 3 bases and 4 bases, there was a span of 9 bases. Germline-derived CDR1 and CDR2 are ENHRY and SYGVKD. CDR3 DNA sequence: TGTGCCATCAGTGACGGGCAGCGCTATGGCTACACCTTC. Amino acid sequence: CAISDGQRYGYTF.

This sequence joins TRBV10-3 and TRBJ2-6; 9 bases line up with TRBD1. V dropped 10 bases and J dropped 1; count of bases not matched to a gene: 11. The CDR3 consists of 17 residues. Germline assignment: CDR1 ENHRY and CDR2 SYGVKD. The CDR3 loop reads CATGTGQRLSGANVLTF. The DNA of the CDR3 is TGTGCCACAGGGACAGGGCAGCGTTTATCTGGGGCCAACGTCCTGACTTTC.

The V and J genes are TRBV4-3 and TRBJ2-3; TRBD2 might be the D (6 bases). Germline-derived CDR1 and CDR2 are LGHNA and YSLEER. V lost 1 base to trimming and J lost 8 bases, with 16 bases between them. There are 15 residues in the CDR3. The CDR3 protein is CASSQAGGLGGTQYF. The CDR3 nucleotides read TGCGCCAGCAGCCAAGCCGGGGGACTCGGGGGTACGCAGTATTTT.

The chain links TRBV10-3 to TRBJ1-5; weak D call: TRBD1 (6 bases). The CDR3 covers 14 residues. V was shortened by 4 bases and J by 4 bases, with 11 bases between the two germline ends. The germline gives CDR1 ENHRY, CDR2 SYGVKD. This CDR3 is CAISVRQDNQPQHF. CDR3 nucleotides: TGTGCCATCAGTGTAAGACAGGATAATCAGCCCCAGCATTTT.

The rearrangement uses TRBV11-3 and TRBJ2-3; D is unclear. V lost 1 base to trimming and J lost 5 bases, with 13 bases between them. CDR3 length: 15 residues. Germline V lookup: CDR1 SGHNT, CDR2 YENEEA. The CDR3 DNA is TGTGCCAGCAGCTTAGGTCTGGGGTCGGGAGATACGCAGTATTTT. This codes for CASSLGLGSGDTQYF. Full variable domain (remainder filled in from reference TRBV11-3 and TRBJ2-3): EAGVVQSPRYKIIEKKQPVAFWCNPISGHNTLYWYLQNLGQGPELLIRYENEEAVDDSQLPKDRFSAERLKGVDSTLKIQPAELGDSAVYLCASSLGLGSGDTQYFGPGTRLTVL.

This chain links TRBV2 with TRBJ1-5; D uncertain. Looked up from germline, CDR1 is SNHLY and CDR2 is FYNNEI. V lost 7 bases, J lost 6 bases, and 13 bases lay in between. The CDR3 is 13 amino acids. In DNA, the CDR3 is TGTGCCAGCACCTTCAGTTGGAGTCAGCCCCAGCATTTT. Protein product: CASTFSWSQPQHF.

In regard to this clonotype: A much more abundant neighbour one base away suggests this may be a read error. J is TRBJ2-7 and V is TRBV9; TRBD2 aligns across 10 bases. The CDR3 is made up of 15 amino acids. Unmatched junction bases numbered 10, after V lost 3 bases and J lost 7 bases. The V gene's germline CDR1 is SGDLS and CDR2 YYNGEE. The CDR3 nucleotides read TGTGCCAGCAGCGCAACTAGCGGGAACCACAATGAGCAGTACTTC. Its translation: CASSATSGNHNEQYF. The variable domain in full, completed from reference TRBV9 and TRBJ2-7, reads DSGVTQTPKHLITATGQRVTLRCSPRSGDLSVYWYQQSLDQGLQFLIQYYNGEERAKGNILERFSAQQFPDLHSELNLSSLELGDSALYFCASSATSGNHNEQYFGPGTRLTVT.